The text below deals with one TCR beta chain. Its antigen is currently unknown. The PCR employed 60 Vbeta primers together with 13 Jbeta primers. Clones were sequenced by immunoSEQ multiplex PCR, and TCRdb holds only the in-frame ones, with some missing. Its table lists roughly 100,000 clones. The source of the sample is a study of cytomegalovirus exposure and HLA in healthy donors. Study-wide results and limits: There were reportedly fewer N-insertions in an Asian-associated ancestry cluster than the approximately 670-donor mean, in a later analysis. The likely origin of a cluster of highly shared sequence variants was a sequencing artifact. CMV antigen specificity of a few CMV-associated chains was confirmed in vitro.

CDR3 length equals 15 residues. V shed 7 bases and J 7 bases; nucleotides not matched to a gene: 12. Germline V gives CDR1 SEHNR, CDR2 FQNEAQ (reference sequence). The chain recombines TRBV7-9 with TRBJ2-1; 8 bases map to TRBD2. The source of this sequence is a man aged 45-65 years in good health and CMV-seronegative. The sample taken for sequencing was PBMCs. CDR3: CASTPGAGVVNEQFF. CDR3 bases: TGTGCCAGCACTCCCGGAGCGGGAGTGGTAAATGAGCAGTTCTTC. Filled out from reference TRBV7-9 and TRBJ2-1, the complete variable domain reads DTGVSQNPRHKITKRGQNVTFRCDPISEHNRLYWYRQTLGQGPEFLTYFQNEAQLEKSRLLSDRFSAERPKGSFSTLEIQRTEQGDSAMYLCASTPGAGVVNEQFFGPGTRLTVL.